This TCR beta chain is from a study of T cells in Graves' hyperthyroidism and ophthalmopathy. The PBMCs studied were ones that came from roughly 9.1 ml fresh peripheral blood. It was RNA transcripts that yielded the amplified TCR beta CDR3 regions. The primer set for the first-round RT-PCR of the TCR CDR3 was HTBI. In TCRdb, the multiplex PCR reads were re-called with MiXCR into one record per CDR3 protein. The data contain hundreds of thousands of distinct CDR3 sequences, 15% to 20% of them seen just once; the ten biggest clones take up 3.5% to 4%. This clonotype was found many times. The receptor comes from a woman aged 25 to 39 with Graves' hyperthyroidism. Material for sequencing was blood.

CDR3 coding DNA: TGTGCCAGCAGTCTTAGGACAGGGGGGTACTATGGCTACACCTTC. Amino acids: CASSLRTGGYYGYTF. The chain recombines TRBV27 with TRBJ1-2; TRBD1 matches 10 bases. This CDR3 region has 15 residues. J lost 3 bases, V lost 5 bases, and 6 bases had no gene match. Germline V lookup: CDR1 MNHEY, CDR2 SMNVEV (reference sequence).